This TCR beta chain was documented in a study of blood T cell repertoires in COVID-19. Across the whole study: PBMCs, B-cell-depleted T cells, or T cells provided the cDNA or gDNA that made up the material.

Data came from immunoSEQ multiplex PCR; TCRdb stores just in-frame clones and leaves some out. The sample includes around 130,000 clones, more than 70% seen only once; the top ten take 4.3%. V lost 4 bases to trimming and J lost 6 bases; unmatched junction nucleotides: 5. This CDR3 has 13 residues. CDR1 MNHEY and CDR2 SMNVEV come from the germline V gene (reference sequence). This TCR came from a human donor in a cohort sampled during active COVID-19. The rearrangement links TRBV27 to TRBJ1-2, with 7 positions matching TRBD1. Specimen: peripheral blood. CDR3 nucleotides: TGTGCCAGCAGTTGGCAGGGGGATGATGGCTACACCTTC. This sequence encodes CASSWQGDDGYTF.